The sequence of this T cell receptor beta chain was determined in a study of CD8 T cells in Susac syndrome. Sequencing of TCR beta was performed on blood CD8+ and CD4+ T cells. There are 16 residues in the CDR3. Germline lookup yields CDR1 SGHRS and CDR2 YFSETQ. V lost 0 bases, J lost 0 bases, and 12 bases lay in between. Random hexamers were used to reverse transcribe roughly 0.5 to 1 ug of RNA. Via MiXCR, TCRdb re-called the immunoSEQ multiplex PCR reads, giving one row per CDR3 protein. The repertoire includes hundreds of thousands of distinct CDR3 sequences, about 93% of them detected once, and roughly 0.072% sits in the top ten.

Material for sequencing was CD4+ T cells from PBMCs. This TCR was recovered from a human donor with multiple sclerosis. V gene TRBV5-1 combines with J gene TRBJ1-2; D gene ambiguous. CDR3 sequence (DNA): TGCGCCAGCAGCTTGGCCTCTGGCAGTTCTAACTATGGCTACACCTTC. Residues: CASSLASGSSNYGYTF. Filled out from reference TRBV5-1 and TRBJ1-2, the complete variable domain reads KAGVTQTPRYLIKTRGQQVTLSCSPISGHRSVSWYQQTPGQGLQFLFEYFSETQRNKGNFPGRFSGRQFSNSRSEMNVSTLELGDSALYLCASSLASGSSNYGYTFGSGTRLTVV.